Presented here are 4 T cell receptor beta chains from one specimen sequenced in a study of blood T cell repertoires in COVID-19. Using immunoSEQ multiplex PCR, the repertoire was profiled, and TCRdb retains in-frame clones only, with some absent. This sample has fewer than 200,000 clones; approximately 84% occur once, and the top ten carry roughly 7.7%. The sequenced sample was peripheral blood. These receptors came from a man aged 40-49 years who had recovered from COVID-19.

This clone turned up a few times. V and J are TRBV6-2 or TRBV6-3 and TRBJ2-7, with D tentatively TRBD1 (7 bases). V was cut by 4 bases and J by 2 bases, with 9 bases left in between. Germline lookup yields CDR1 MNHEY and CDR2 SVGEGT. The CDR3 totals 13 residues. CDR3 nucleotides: TGTGCCAGCAGTTGGAGGGGGCCCTACGAGCAGTACTTC. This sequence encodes CASSWRGPYEQYF.

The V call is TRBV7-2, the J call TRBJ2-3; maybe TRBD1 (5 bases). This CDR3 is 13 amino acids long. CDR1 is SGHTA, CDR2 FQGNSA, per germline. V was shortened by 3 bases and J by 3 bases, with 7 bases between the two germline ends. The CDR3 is CASSFQGTDTQYF. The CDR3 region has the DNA TGTGCCAGCAGCTTTCAGGGTACAGATACGCAGTATTTT.

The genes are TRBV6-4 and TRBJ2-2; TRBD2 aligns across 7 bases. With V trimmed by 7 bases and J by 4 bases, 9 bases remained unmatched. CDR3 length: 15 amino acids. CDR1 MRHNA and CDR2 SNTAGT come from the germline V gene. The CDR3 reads CASTSWGGSTGELFF. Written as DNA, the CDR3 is TGTGCCAGCACCTCGTGGGGGGGGTCCACCGGGGAGCTGTTTTTT.

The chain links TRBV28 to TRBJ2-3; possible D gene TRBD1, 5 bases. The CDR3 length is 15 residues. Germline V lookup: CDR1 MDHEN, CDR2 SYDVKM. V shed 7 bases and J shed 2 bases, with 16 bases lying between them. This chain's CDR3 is CASTFDRRPTDTQYF. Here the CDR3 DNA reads TGTGCCAGCACCTTCGACAGACGACCCACAGATACGCAGTATTTT.